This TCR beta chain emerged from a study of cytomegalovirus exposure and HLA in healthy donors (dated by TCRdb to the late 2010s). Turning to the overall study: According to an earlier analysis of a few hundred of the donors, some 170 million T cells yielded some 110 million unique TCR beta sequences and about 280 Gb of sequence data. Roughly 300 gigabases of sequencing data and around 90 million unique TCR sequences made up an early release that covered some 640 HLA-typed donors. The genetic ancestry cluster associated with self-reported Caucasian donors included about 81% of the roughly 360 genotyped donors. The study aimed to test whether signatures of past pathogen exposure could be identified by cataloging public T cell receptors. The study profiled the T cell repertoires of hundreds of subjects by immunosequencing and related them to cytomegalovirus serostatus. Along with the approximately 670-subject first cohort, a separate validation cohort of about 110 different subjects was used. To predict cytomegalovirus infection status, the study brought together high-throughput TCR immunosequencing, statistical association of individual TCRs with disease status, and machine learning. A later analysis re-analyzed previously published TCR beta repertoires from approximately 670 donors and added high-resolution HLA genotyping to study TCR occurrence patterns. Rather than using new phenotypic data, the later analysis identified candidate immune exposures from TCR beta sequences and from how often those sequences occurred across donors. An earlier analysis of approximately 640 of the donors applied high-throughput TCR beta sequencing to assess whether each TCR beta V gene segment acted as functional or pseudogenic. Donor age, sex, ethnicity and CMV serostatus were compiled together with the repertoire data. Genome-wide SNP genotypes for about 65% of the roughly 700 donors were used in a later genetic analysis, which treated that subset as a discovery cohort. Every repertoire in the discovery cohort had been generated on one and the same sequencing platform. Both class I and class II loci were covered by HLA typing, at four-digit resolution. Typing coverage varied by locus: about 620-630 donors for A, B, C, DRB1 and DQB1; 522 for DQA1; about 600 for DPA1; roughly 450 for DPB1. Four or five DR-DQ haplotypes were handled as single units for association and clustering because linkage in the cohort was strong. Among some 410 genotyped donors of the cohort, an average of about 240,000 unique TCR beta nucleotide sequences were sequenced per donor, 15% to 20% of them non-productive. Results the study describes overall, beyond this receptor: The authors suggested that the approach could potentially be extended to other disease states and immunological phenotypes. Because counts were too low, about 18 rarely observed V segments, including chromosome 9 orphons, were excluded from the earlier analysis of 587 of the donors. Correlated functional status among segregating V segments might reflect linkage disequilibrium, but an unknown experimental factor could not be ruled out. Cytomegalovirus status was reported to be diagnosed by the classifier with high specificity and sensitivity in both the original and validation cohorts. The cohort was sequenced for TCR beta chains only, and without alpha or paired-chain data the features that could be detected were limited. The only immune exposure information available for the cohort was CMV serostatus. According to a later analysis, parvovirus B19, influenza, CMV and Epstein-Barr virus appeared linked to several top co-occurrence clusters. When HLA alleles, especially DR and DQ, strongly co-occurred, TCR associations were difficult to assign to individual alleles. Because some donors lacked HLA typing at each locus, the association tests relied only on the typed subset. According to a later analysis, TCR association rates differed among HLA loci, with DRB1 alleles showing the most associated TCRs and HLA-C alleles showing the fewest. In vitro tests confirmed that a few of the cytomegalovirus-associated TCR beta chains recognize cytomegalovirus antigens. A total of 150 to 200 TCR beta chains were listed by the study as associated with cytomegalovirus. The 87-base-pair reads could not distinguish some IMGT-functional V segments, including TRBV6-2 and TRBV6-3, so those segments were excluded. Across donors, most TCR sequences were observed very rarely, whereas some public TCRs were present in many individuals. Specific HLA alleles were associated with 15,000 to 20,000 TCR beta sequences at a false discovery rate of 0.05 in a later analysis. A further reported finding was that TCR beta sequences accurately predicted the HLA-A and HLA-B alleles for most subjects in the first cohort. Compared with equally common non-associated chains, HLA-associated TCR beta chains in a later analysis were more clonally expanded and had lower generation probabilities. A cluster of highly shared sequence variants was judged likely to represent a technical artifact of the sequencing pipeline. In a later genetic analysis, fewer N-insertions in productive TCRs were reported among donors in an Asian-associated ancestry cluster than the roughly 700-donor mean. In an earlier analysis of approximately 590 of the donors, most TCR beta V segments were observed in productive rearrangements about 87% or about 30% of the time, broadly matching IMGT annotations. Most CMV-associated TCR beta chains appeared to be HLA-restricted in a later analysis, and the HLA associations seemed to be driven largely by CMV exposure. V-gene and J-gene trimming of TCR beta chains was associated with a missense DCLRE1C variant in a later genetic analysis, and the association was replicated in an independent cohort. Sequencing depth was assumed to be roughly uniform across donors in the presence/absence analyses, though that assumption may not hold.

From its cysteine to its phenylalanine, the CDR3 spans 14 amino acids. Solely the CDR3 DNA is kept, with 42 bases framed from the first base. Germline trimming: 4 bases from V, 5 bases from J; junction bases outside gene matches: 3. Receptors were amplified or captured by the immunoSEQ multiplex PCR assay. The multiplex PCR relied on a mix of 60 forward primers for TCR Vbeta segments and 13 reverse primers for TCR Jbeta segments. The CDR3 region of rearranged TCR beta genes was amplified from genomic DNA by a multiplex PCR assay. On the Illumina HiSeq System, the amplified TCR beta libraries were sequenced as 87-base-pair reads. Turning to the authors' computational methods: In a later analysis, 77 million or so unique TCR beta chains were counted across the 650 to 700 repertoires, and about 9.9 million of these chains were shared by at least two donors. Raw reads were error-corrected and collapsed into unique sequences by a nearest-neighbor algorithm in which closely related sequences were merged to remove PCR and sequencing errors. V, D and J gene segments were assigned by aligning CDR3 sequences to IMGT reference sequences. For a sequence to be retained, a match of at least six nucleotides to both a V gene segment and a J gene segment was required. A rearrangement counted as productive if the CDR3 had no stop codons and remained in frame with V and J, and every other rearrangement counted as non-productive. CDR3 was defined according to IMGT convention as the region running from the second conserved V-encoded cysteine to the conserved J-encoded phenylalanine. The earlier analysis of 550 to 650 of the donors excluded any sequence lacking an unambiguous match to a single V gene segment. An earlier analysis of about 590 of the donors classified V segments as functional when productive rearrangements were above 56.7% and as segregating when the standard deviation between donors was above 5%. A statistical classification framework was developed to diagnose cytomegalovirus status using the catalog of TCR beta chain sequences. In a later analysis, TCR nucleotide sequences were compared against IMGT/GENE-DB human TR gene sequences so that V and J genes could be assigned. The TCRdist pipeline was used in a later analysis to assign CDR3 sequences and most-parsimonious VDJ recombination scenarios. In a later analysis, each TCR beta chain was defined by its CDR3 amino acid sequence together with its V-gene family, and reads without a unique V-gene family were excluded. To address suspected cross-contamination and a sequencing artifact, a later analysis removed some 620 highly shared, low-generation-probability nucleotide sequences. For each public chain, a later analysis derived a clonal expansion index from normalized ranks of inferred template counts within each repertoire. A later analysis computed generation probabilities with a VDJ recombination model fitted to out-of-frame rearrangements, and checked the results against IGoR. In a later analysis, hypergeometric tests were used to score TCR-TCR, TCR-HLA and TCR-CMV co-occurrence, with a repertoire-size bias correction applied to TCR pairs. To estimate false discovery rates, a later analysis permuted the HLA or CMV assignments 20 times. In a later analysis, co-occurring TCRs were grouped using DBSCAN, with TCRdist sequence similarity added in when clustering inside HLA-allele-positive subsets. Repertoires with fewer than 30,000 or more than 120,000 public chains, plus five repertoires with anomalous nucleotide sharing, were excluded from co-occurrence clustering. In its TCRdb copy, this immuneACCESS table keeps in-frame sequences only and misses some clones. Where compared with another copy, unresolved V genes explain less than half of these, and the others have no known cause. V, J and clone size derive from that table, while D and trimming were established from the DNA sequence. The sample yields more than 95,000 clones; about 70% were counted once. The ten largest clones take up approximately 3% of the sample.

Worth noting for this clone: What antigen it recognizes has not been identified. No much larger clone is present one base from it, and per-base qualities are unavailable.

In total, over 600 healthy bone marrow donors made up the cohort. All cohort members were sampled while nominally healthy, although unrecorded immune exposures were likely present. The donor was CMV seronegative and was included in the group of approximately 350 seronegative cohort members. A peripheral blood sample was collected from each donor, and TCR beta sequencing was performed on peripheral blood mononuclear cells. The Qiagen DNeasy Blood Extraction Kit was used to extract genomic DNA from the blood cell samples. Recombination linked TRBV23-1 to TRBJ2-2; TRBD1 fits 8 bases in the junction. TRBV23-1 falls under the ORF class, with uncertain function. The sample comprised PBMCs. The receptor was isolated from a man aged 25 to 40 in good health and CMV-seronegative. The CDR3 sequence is CASSPGGGTGELFF. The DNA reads TGCGCCAGCAGTCCAGGGGGCGGTACCGGGGAGCTGTTTTTT.